This record looks at one TCR beta chain sequence and its context. The clone's antigen remains unknown. No quality values exist for individual bases; no much larger clone is one base distant. The data originate from a study of blood T cell repertoires in COVID-19 (dated by TCRdb to 2019 to 2021). Concerning the study at large: Samples from collaborators originated in the United States, Italy and Spain and spanned both the acute and convalescent phases of COVID-19. HLA class I and class II types, where available, came from metadata supplied by the sample provider rather than from assay-based typing. The prospective study material was composed of cDNA or gDNA derived from T cells, B-cell-depleted T cells, or PBMCs. The repertoires were made available in a free public database intended to serve as a resource for research on the immune response to SARS-CoV-2. Samples came from the ongoing ImmuneRACE study (first 160 participants) plus 1,254 subjects from 6 global collaborators. Deeply sampled blood TCRbeta repertoires from subjects exposed to, actively infected with, or recovered from COVID-19 were included in the dataset. Sample metadata almost always included a de-identified subject ID, COVID-19 status, age in years and sex.

Enrolling through a virtual design, the prospective study's participants ranged in age from roughly 18 to 95 years and lived across some 23 United States geographic areas. To assign participants to cohorts, the prospective study relied on clinical history that participants themselves reported in a screening survey and a study questionnaire. Recovered participants in ImmuneRACE Cohort 3 were defined by two consecutive negative NP/OP PCR tests, clearance by a healthcare professional, or resolution of symptoms. Each participant in the prospective study had whole blood, serum and a nasopharyngeal or oropharyngeal swab collected by mobile phlebotomists. Over an approximately 2-month period, participants in the prospective study had the option of providing additional blood draws and questionnaires. Blood samples from the prospective study were shipped frozen or at room temperature prior to DNA extraction.

Broad study findings and their caveats: The amount of clinical and demographic metadata varied by source and participant and was provided uncurated.

TCRbeta CDR3 regions were amplified from genomic DNA by means of the immunoSEQ Assay, a bias-controlled multiplex PCR. Turning to the authors' computational methods: Within the assay, amplification of reference gene primers was used to estimate how many nucleated cells each sample contained. Sequence reads were collapsed and filtered to measure the absolute abundance of every unique TCRbeta CDR3 rearrangement. For each sample, productive Simpson clonality was calculated as the square root of Simpson's diversity index over productive rearrangements. TCRdb carries this immuneACCESS record with in-frame sequences only. Its versions omit some clonotypes, under half of them owing to an unresolved V gene in the studies checked, with the rest unexplained. D and trimming were read from the DNA, whereas the V and J calls and clone size are those reported in that table. The sample has 250,000 to 300,000 clones on record, around 85% of them singletons. The top ten clones comprise under 2.5% of the sample.

This receptor was obtained from a woman aged 45 to 65 who had recovered from COVID-19. Sequencing input: PBMCs or T cells enriched from blood (not recorded which).

The CDR3 here reads CASSNTRGITDTQYF. Here is the DNA: TGTGCCAGCTCAAACACAAGGGGCATCACAGATACGCAGTATTTT. The chain joins TRBV18 to TRBJ2-3; TRBD1 is a possible D gene, resting on 5 matching bases. The CDR3 sequence holds 15 residues, the cysteine and phenylalanine included. Only the CDR3 part of the read is kept: 45 bases, read in frame from the first base. According to the germline V gene, CDR1 reads KGHSH and CDR2 reads LQKENI. V lost 5 bases and J lost 2 bases; the stretch between them is 14 bases long. Extended through the reference TRBV18 and TRBJ2-3 proteins, this CDR3 yields the full variable domain: NAGVMQNPRHLVRRRGQEARLRCSPMKGHSHVYWYRQLPEEGLKFMVYLQKENIIDESGMPKERFSAEFPKEGPSILRIQQVVRGDSAAYFCASSNTRGITDTQYFGPGTRLTVL.